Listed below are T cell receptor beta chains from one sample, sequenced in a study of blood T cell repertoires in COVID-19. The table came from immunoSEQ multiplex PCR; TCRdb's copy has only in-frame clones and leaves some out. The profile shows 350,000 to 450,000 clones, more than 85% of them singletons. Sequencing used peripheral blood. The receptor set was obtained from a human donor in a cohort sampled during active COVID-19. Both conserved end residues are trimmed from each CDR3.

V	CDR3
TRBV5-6	ASSTSPGEGYT
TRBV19	ASKVSRTGGQPQH
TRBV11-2	ASSVAGETQY
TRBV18	ASSPIGGDGYT
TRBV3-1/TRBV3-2	ASSPNRGHTEAF
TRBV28	ASSGTAYNSPLH
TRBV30	AWSLDRVQETQY
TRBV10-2	ASGEEHLYEQY
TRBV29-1	SGGLAIYNEQF
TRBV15	ATSRDREGAGNQPQH
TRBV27	ASMRTGSSEKLF
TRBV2	ASSGGPYNEQF
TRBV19	ASRQGYEQY
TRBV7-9	ASSLMSGTDGNTIY
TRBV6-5	ASSYGGHSGNTIY
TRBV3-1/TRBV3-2	ASSQVGDFPDEQY
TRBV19	ASRDRGGRSYGYT
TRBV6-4	ASGTSGSTGELF
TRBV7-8	ASSKDRGHGYT
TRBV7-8	ASSLMSGARGTQY
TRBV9	ASSVGGSRSYNEQF
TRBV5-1	ASSLDRDNNSPLH
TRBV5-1	ASSPATGVGHQETQY
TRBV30	AWRIGNGELF
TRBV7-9	ASSLGLGTGAHEQY
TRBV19	ASSIGETGDTQY
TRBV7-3	ASSKDRGNEQF
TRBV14	ASSQIEVTEQY
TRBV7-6	ASSRLPQASGGGMIETQY
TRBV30	AWRGDRRGSGNTIY
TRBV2	ASRAVETEAF
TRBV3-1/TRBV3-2	ASSQDWYSGRWVTEQY
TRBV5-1	ASSLETETNEKLF
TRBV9	ASSVGQGNIQY
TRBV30	AWVDGGNTEAF
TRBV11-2	ASSFGLAGFYEQY
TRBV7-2	ASSLAPLSSGNTIY
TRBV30	AWNSGGRSYGYT
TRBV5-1	ASSLGAGERYNEQF
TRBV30	AWSVGGYGYT
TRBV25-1	ASSDNEQGGTDTQY
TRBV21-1	ASSKRGQRRGCFEKLF
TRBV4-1	ASSPGQIQETQY
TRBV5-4	ASSRDRGQEQY
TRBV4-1	ASSQVIVGRNPSGNTIY
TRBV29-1	SANRAGTEAF
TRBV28	ASRGSGESYEQY
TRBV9	ASSPGENYEQY
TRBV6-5	ASVPSFDKNTEAF
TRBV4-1	ASSQERAGIGEKLF
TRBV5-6	ASRRRGGYNEQF
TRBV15	ATSRDRQTGGNEQY
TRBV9	ASSVGPSGHSYNEQF
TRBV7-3	ASSLLGPQANPPYEQY
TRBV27	ASSSSGRAPGANVLT